This is a list of T cell receptor beta chains from one sample in a study of OX40 agonist ivuxolimab in advanced cancers. Clones were read by immunoSEQ multiplex PCR, and TCRdb kept only the in-frame ones, dropping some. Among tens of thousands of clones listed, 87% were seen once. Sequences were derived from CD4+ or CD8+ T cells sorted from blood, sampled in a trial of the OX40 agonist ivuxolimab. These receptors all come from an adult with an advanced solid tumor such as melanoma, head and neck, liver or kidney cancer. CDR3s include the opening cysteine and the closing phenylalanine or tryptophan. D genes are given only for firm matches. Some rows have no size entry. The others give once, few or many, or a class for an expanded clone.

-	TRBV19	TRBJ1-4	-	CASSIDWTKSEKLFF	TGTGCCAGTAGTATAGACTGGACGAAGAGTGAAAAACTGTTTTTT
-	TRBV4-1	TRBJ1-4	TRBD1	CASSQDQGAREKLFF	TGCGCCAGCAGCCAAGATCAGGGGGCGCGTGAAAAACTGTTTTTT
-	TRBV5-1	TRBJ2-7	-	CASSLALGSKVYEQYF	TGCGCCAGCAGCTTGGCTCTGGGGTCGAAGGTCTACGAGCAGTACTTC
-	TRBV5-6	TRBJ2-5	-	CASSFRETQETQYF	TGTGCCAGCAGCTTCCGGGAGACTCAAGAGACCCAGTACTTC
-	TRBV30	TRBJ1-3	-	CAWSGMISGNTIYF	TGTGCCTGGAGTGGGATGATCTCTGGAAACACCATATATTTT
-	TRBV4-1	TRBJ2-2	-	CASSQAPGTTGELFF	TGCGCCAGCAGCCAAGCGCCAGGGACCACCGGGGAGCTGTTTTTT
-	TRBV19	TRBJ2-5	TRBD1	CASSPWGQQETQYF	TGTGCCAGTAGTCCGTGGGGACAGCAAGAGACCCAGTACTTC
-	TRBV7-9	TRBJ2-3	-	CASSKEGSTDTQYF	TGTGCCAGCAGCAAGGAGGGGAGCACAGATACGCAGTATTTT
few	TRBV19	TRBJ1-1	-	CASSLWGQGRRAEAFF	TGTGCCAGTAGTTTATGGGGGCAGGGTAGAAGGGCTGAAGCTTTCTTT
-	TRBV5-1	TRBJ2-7	-	CASSLVSVGEQYF	TGCGCCAGCAGCTTGGTATCTGTGGGGGAGCAGTACTTC
-	TRBV9	TRBJ1-2	-	CASSAGGGYTF	TGTGCCAGCAGCGCCGGAGGTGGCTACACCTTC
-	TRBV11-3	TRBJ2-1	TRBD2	CASSTPGGLAGYNEQFF	TGTGCCAGCAGCACACCGGGGGGACTAGCGGGGTACAATGAGCAGTTCTTC
-	TRBV7-2	TRBJ2-2	TRBD1	CASSLVTGGGGELFF	TGTGCCAGCAGCTTAGTCACAGGGGGCGGCGGGGAGCTGTTTTTT